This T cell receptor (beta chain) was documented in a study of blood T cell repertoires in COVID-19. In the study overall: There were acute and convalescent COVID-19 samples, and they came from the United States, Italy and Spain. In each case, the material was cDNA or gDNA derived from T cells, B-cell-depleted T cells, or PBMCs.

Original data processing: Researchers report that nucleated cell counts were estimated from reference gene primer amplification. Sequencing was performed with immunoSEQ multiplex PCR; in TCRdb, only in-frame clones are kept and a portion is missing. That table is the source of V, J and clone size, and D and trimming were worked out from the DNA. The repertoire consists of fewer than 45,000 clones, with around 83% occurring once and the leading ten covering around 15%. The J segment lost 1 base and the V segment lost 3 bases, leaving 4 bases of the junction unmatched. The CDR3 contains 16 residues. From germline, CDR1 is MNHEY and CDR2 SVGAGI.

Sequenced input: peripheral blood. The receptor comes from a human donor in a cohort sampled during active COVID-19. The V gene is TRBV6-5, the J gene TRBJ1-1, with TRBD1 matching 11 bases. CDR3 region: CASSYPGTGGNTEAFF. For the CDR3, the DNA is TGTGCCAGCAGTTATCCCGGGACAGGGGGGAACACTGAAGCTTTCTTT.